This T cell receptor beta chain was observed in a study of T cells expressing NK-cell markers. The CDR3 spans 14 residues. CDR1 is LGHDT, CDR2 YNNKEL, per germline (reference sequence). TCRdb reprocessed the 5' RACE reads, with one entry per CDR3 protein and no DNA. In total, the table holds about 390,000 distinct CDR3 sequences. The TCR comes from a woman aged 50 to 65 in good health. The chain links TRBV3-1 to TRBJ2-2; TCRdb selects TRBD1, and the lack of DNA leaves this call unchecked. The sample consisted of blood T cells: a sorted CD56 or NKG2C T cell subset, CD4+ or CD8+ T cells, or bulk PBMC T cells (not recorded which). CDR3 sequence reads: CASSQRLPAGELFF.